This entry lists 23 T cell receptor beta chains sequenced from one sample in a study of blood T cell repertoires in COVID-19. Some clones are missing from TCRdb's copy, which holds only in-frame ones; the method was immunoSEQ multiplex PCR. The data show 150,000 or so clones, with around 82% seen just once and around 6.1% held by the top ten. The sequencing input was PBMCs or T cells enriched from blood (not recorded which). The receptor source for this set is a man in his forties who had recovered from COVID-19.

V usage is TRBV5-1 and J usage is TRBJ1-1; TRBD1 matches at 9 bases. The CDR3 covers 16 residues. Trimming cost V 4 bases and J 2 bases; bases outside gene matches: 9. The germline CDR1 and CDR2 sequences are SGHRS and YFSETQ. CDR3 DNA sequence: TGCGCCAGCAGCATCCAAAAGGGACAGGGTAACACTGAAGCTTTCTTT. It yields the protein CASSIQKGQGNTEAFF.

This sequence joins TRBV4-1 and TRBJ1-2, with TRBD1 matching over 10 bases. The V gene's germline CDR1 is MGHRA and CDR2 YSYEKL. The junction had 6 bases not matched to a gene; V was cut back by 4 bases and J by 4 bases. The CDR3 is 15 residues long. The CDR3 nucleotides are TGCGCCAGCAGCCCTGGACAGGGGGGCCCCTATGGCTACACCTTC. This translates into CASSPGQGGPYGYTF.

Ten or more counts support this clone. This chain connects TRBV2 to TRBJ2-1; 8 bases map to TRBD1. With 10 bases clipped from V and 7 bases from J, the junction kept 6 bases outside the gene matches. The CDR3 length is 12 residues. Germline-derived CDR1 and CDR2 are SNHLY and FYNNEI. The CDR3 bases are TGTGCCACCCGGGACAGGAGTAATGAGCAGTTCTTC. This translates into CATRDRSNEQFF.

This sequence joins TRBV4-1 and TRBJ1-5; 8 bases are shared with TRBD1. Trimming cost V 6 bases and J 3 bases; bases outside gene matches: 4. The germline V gene has CDR1 MGHRA and CDR2 YSYEKL. The CDR3 consists of 14 residues. The CDR3 spells CASSLDRVNQPQHF. Written as DNA, the CDR3 is TGCGCCAGCAGTCTGGACAGGGTCAATCAGCCCCAGCATTTT.

This chain connects TRBV9 to TRBJ1-1; D unresolved. Trimming removed 3 bases at V and 1 base at J, with 10 bases between. The CDR3 runs to 14 residues. The germline V gene encodes CDR1 SGDLS and CDR2 YYNGEE. The chain's CDR3 is CASSGEGRNTEAFF. The DNA of the CDR3 is TGTGCCAGCAGCGGAGAAGGGAGGAACACTGAAGCTTTCTTT.

The chain links TRBV7-2 to TRBJ1-2, with D unresolved. The CDR3 runs to 14 residues. Trimming removed 0 bases at V and 4 bases at J, with 9 bases between. Per germline, CDR1 SGHTA and CDR2 FQGNSA. CDR3 nucleotides: TGTGCCAGCAGCTTAGCTCGGAGCTCCTATGGCTACACCTTC. Its protein product is CASSLARSSYGYTF.

This sequence joins TRBV4-1 and TRBJ2-3; D is perhaps TRBD1 (7 bases). Deletions cut 3 bases from V and 0 bases from J, with 16 bases between. Germline lookup yields CDR1 MGHRA and CDR2 YSYEKL. CDR3 length equals 17 residues. CDR3 residues: CASSQSSQGGSTDTQYF. Written as DNA, the CDR3 is TGCGCCAGCAGCCAGTCCAGTCAGGGGGGAAGCACAGATACGCAGTATTTT.

The chain is built from TRBV6-1 and TRBJ1-5; D not resolved. V lost 0 bases and J 7 bases, leaving 10 bases between the germline ends. The CDR3 contains 14 residues. The germline CDR1 and CDR2 sequences are MNHNS and SASEGT. The CDR3, as DNA: TGTGCCAGCAGTGAAGCGCCGGCGGGACAGCCCCAGCATTTT. Its translation: CASSEAPAGQPQHF.

This clone was found once. The rearrangement joins TRBV1 to TRBJ2-7; TRBD1 was called by the table and not checked on the DNA. TRBV1 is termed a pseudogene. The CDR3 is 17 residues long. The CDR3 loop reads CTSSPRTLGGSDYEQYV. For the CDR3, the DNA is TGCACCAGCAGCCCTCGCACACTAGGGGGATCTGACTACGAGCAGTACGTC.

CDR3 DNA sequence: TGTGCCAGCAGCTCCCGACTAGCCGGGGTCAAAAACATTCAGTACTTC. Amino acid sequence: CASSSRLAGVKNIQYF. The chain couples TRBV7-2 to TRBJ2-4, with 7 bases matching TRBD2. The CDR3 runs 16 residues. Per germline, CDR1 SGHTA and CDR2 FQGNSA. The V segment lost 4 bases and the J segment 3 bases; nucleotides outside the gene matches: 9.

This sequence joins TRBV11-2 and TRBJ1-1; possibly TRBD1 for D (6 bases). Trimming removed 3 bases from V and 4 bases from J, with 9 bases in between. Germline values: CDR1 SGHAT, CDR2 FQNNGV. The CDR3 runs to 13 residues. The CDR3 loop reads CASSFGGVTEAFF. In DNA form, the CDR3 reads TGTGCCAGCAGCTTTGGGGGCGTCACTGAAGCTTTCTTT.

This chain connects TRBV30 to TRBJ2-2; D possibly corresponds to TRBD1 (6 bases). Germline V CDR1 and CDR2: GTSNPN, SVGIG (reference sequence). The V end was cut by 5 bases, the J end by 7 bases, with 14 bases between. The CDR3 loop spans 13 amino acids. The DNA of the CDR3 is TGTGCCTGGTTCGGGACAAGGAACGGGGAGCTGTTTTTT. This sequence encodes CAWFGTRNGELFF.

The rearrangement uses TRBV9 and TRBJ2-1; D is possibly TRBD1 (6 bases). Looked up from germline, CDR1 is SGDLS and CDR2 is YYNGEE. The CDR3 length is 14 residues. Trimming removed 0 bases at V and 6 bases at J, with 10 bases between. In nucleotides, the CDR3 is TGTGCCAGCAGCGTAGCCAGGGGTACCAATGAGCAGTTCTTC. Residues: CASSVARGTNEQFF.

V gene TRBV7-8 combines with J gene TRBJ1-6, with D possibly matching TRBD1 (5 bases). CDR1 is SGHVS and CDR2 is FQNEAQ in the germline V gene. There are 15 residues in the CDR3. Deletions cut 1 base from V and 8 bases from J, with 12 bases between. CDR3 amino acids: CASSLVRGGDSPLHF. In DNA, the CDR3 is TGTGCCAGCAGCTTAGTACGGGGAGGGGATTCACCCCTCCACTTT.

The chain uses TRBV7-9 and TRBJ1-1; TRBD1 is a possible D gene (5 bases). CDR3 size: 12 residues. Trimming took 5 bases from V and 10 from J, leaving 14 bases between them. CDR1 is SEHNR and CDR2 is FQNEAQ in the germline V gene (reference sequence). The chain's CDR3 is CASSPPPGGAFF. In DNA form, the CDR3 reads TGTGCCAGCAGCCCTCCGCCGGGGGGAGCTTTCTTT.

V is TRBV3-1 (or the pseudogene TRBV3-2) and J is TRBJ2-3; possible D gene TRBD1, 5 bases. V shed 1 base and J shed 1 base, with 15 bases lying between them. The length of the CDR3 is 17 residues. From germline, CDR1 is LGHDT and CDR2 YNNKEL (reference sequence). CDR3 residues: CASSQGMGRQGTDTQYF. The CDR3 nucleotides are TGTGCCAGCAGCCAAGGGATGGGGCGTCAGGGCACAGATACGCAGTATTTT.

In this sample, this clone is medium-sized (0.01 to 0.1%). The genes are TRBV7-3 and TRBJ2-1; possible D gene TRBD2, 6 bases. Trimming stripped 2 bases from V and 1 base from J, with 15 bases between. This CDR3 spans 17 amino acids. Germline V gene sequence: CDR1 SGHTA, CDR2 FQGTGA. The CDR3 nucleotides are TGTGCCAGCAGCTTAGTCGGCGGGACCACTTCCTACAATGAGCAGTTCTTC. Protein sequence: CASSLVGGTTSYNEQFF.

V and J are TRBV27 and TRBJ2-1; the D gene is possibly TRBD1 (5 bases). Trimming left V 3 bases short and J 5 bases short, with 14 bases between. The CDR3 totals 15 residues. Germline-derived CDR1 and CDR2 are MNHEY and SMNVEV (reference sequence). The CDR3 nucleotides are TGTGCCAGCAGTTTCGCAGGGTATATGCACAATGAGCAGTTCTTC. This gives the protein CASSFAGYMHNEQFF.

V usage is TRBV6-8 and J usage is TRBJ1-2, with D tentatively TRBD1 (5 bases). The V and J ends lost 1 base and 5 bases respectively, with 8 bases between them. The CDR3 contains 13 residues. Germline assignment: CDR1 MNHGY and CDR2 SAAAGT. The CDR3 DNA reads as TGTGCCAGCAGTTACTTGCGGGGGTATGGCTACACCTTC. Protein sequence: CASSYLRGYGYTF.

This clone was picked up a small number of times. The chain uses TRBV7-9 and TRBJ1-2, with a weak D call TRBD1 (5 bases). This CDR3 contains 14 residues. With 3 bases removed from V and 6 bases from J, the gap between germline ends came to 14 bases. Germline V gene data show CDR1 as SEHNR and CDR2 as FQNEAQ (reference sequence). The CDR3 coding sequence is TGTGCCAGCAGCTTGACCAGGGATAGGGATGGCTACACCTTC. The encoded protein is CASSLTRDRDGYTF.

The V gene is TRBV18, the J gene TRBJ1-1; D is unresolved. This CDR3 contains 13 residues. The V and J ends lost 3 bases and 7 bases respectively, with 12 bases between them. Germline V gene lookup returns CDR1 KGHSH and CDR2 LQKENI. CDR3 in DNA: TGTGCCAGCTCACCCTTAGCGGACCTTGAAGCTTTCTTT. This sequence encodes CASSPLADLEAFF.

This chain uses TRBV2 with TRBJ1-4, with unresolved D. This CDR3 is built from 10 residues. Germline V gives CDR1 SNHLY, CDR2 FYNNEI. The germline V and J ends were trimmed by 8 bases and 6 bases, with 4 bases remaining between them. The CDR3 sequence: CASADEKLFF. In nucleotides, the CDR3 is TGTGCCAGCGCGGATGAAAAACTGTTTTTT.

This rearrangement joins TRBV18 to TRBJ1-2; unclear D gene. Trimming shortened V by 3 bases and J by 4 bases, and 18 bases separated the two germline ends. The CDR3 consists of 16 residues. Germline V lookup: CDR1 KGHSH, CDR2 LQKENI. The CDR3 here is CASSPPREGAGYGYTF. In DNA, the CDR3 is TGTGCCAGCTCACCTCCCCGAGAGGGAGCGGGCTATGGCTACACCTTC.